Shown below are 16 T cell receptor beta chains from a single sample sequenced in a study of shared clonotypes between healthy human individuals. Generated by immunoSEQ multiplex PCR, the TCRdb table keeps only in-frame clones and is missing some. The sample shows about 2.4 million clones, roughly 93% of them seen only once. The sample comprised naive CD4+ T cells from PBMCs. As to subset: CD45RA+ positively selected. All receptors come from a young man in good health. Some clones in this sample may be carry-over from other donors' samples.

The gene calls are TRBV28 and TRBJ2-7, with 9 positions matching TRBD2. The ends lost 4 bases at V and 6 bases at J; junction bases unmatched: 10. Germline CDR1 is MDHEN and CDR2 is SYDVKM. There are 15 residues in the CDR3. The CDR3 here is CASSSHSGRILEQYF. In DNA form, the CDR3 reads TGTGCCAGCAGTTCACACAGCGGGAGGATTCTCGAGCAGTACTTC. The variable domain in full, with the rest retrieved from reference TRBV28 and TRBJ2-7, is DVKVTQSSRYLVKRTGEKVFLECVQDMDHENMFWYRQDPGLGLRLIYFSYDVKMKEKGDIPEGYSVSREKKERFSLILESASTNQTSMYLCASSSHSGRILEQYFGPGTRLTVT.

The chain has TRBV11-2 and TRBJ2-3; 9 nucleotides line up with TRBD1. V lost 5 bases and J lost 4; bases outside the gene matches: 7. The CDR3 extends over 15 amino acids. CDR1 is SGHAT and CDR2 is FQNNGV in the germline V gene. The DNA of the CDR3 is TGTGCCAGCAGCGTCGGGGGACAGGGTGCAGATACGCAGTATTTT. Residues: CASSVGGQGADTQYF.

The rearrangement uses TRBV5-1 and TRBJ2-7, with TRBD2 identical over 7 bases. Germline-derived CDR1 and CDR2 are SGHRS and YFSETQ. This CDR3 region has 13 residues. J was trimmed by 0 bases and V by 7 bases; bases with no gene match: 4. CDR3 nucleotides: TGCGCCAGCGCCAGCGGGAACTCCTACGAGCAGTACTTC. It specifies CASASGNSYEQYF. Drawing the rest from reference TRBV5-1 and TRBJ2-7, the complete variable domain is KAGVTQTPRYLIKTRGQQVTLSCSPISGHRSVSWYQQTPGQGLQFLFEYFSETQRNKGNFPGRFSGRQFSNSRSEMNVSTLELGDSALYLCASASGNSYEQYFGPGTRLTVT.

Only a few counts were recorded for this clone. This chain links TRBV28 with TRBJ1-5; D uncertain. Trimming pared 8 bases from V and 4 bases from J, leaving 9 bases between. Germline CDR1 MDHEN, CDR2 SYDVKM. This CDR3 region has 12 residues. The DNA for the CDR3 is TGTGCCAGCGGGCAGAGTAATCAGCCCCAGCATTTT. This translates into CASGQSNQPQHF.

This clone was seen only a few times. Within the sample, other DNA sequences also encode this same CDR3. The genes are TRBV7-3 and TRBJ1-1; TRBD1 might be the D (5 bases). The CDR3 spans 14 residues. From germline, CDR1 is SGHTA and CDR2 FQGTGA. V lost 2 bases to trimming and J lost 0 bases, with 7 bases between them. The CDR3 reads CASSLGGLNTEAFF. The CDR3 DNA is TGTGCCAGCAGCTTAGGGGGATTGAACACTGAAGCTTTCTTT.

This chain connects TRBV6-1 to TRBJ2-1; 7 bases are shared with TRBD2. V shed 0 bases, J shed 2 bases, and the junction held 4 bases outside the gene matches. Germline V lookup: CDR1 MNHNS, CDR2 SASEGT. There are 16 residues in the CDR3. This CDR3 is CASSEASGRAYNEQFF. The CDR3 DNA reads TGTGCCAGCAGTGAAGCGAGTGGGAGGGCCTACAATGAGCAGTTCTTC.

The genes are TRBV25-1 and TRBJ1-2; no clear D gene. Trimming removed 3 bases at V and 4 bases at J, with 12 bases between. The V gene's germline CDR1 is MGHDK and CDR2 SYGVNS. CDR3 length: 14 residues. The CDR3 coding sequence is TGTGCCAGCAGTGATATATCGGGTTTCTATGGCTACACCTTC. Amino acid sequence: CASSDISGFYGYTF.

V gene TRBV7-8 combines with J gene TRBJ1-3; 7 bases are shared with TRBD1. Germline CDR1 reads SGHVS; CDR2 reads FQNEAQ. The V and J ends lost 5 bases and 2 bases, in that order; junction bases with no gene match: 9. CDR3 length: 16 amino acids. For the CDR3, the DNA is TGTGCCAGCAGCACCGACAGGGCCCGTGCTGGAAACACCATATATTTT. Its translation: CASSTDRARAGNTIYF. The full variable domain, rest sourced from reference TRBV7-8 and TRBJ1-3, is GAGVSQSPRYKVAKRGQDVALRCDPISGHVSLFWYQQALGQGPEFLTYFQNEAQLDKSGLPSDRFFAERPEGSVSTLKIQRTQQEDSAVYLCASSTDRARAGNTIYFGEGSWLTVV.

On this clone: Other DNA sequences in the same sample also yield this CDR3. The chain's CDR3 is CAISEGGEQFF. The CDR3 coding sequence is TGTGCCATCAGTGAGGGTGGAGAGCAGTTCTTC. The V call is TRBV10-3, the J call TRBJ2-1; D not certain. Germline V gene lookup returns CDR1 ENHRY and CDR2 SYGVKD. This CDR3 contains 11 residues. V lost 2 bases to trimming and J lost 10 bases, with 6 bases between them.

The gene calls are TRBV5-6 and TRBJ2-1, with 10 bases lining up with TRBD2. Germline V CDR1 and CDR2: SGHDT, YYEEEE. V lost 3 bases and J lost 9; bases outside the gene matches: 15. This CDR3 contains 17 residues. In nucleotides, the CDR3 is TGTGCCAGCAGCTCCCCCTTTCGTAGCGGGAGGTATGGTGAGCAGTTCTTC. It translates to CASSSPFRSGRYGEQFF.

The chain has TRBV5-1 and TRBJ2-7; 9 positions match TRBD1. The junction had 8 bases not matched to a gene; V was cut back by 4 bases and J by 6 bases. The CDR3 runs to 14 residues. Germline-derived CDR1 and CDR2 are SGHRS and YFSETQ. The CDR3 region is CASSRTGEGGEQYF. The CDR3 nucleotides read TGCGCCAGCAGCCGGACAGGGGAGGGAGGCGAGCAGTACTTC.

This clone appeared a few times. The genes are TRBV7-2 and TRBJ1-1; unclear D gene. V lost 8 bases, J lost 3 bases, and 16 bases lay in between. From germline, CDR1 is SGHTA and CDR2 FQGNSA. CDR3 length equals 14 residues. In nucleotides, the CDR3 is TGTGCCAGCGGCGCCGTCAGGAGTCACACTGAAGCTTTCTTT. Protein: CASGAVRSHTEAFF. The full variable domain, its missing parts supplied by reference TRBV7-2 and TRBJ1-1, is GAGVSQSPSNKVTEKGKDVELRCDPISGHTALYWYRQSLGQGLEFLIYFQGNSAPDKSGLPSDRFSAERTGGSVSTLTIQRTQQEDSAVYLCASGAVRSHTEAFFGQGTRLTVV.

This clone was seen a single time. The J gene is TRBJ2-5, the V gene TRBV10-1; TRBD1 aligns across 9 bases. V shed 0 bases and J 4 bases; nucleotides not matched to a gene: 3. The CDR3 runs to 15 residues. Germline V CDR1 and CDR2: WNHNN, SYGVQD (reference sequence). The CDR3 region is CASSESGTGLETQYF. CDR3 coding DNA: TGCGCCAGCAGTGAGTCTGGGACAGGGTTAGAGACCCAGTACTTC.

CDR3 nucleotides: TGTGCCAGTAGTCTGACCTCCGGGACAGGGTTCCATGAGCAGTTCTTC. Translating gives CASSLTSGTGFHEQFF. The chain recombines TRBV19 with TRBJ2-1; TRBD1 agrees at 9 bases. With V trimmed by 5 bases and J by 8 bases, 13 bases remained unmatched. The CDR3 contains 16 residues. The V gene's germline CDR1 is LNHDA and CDR2 SQIVND (reference sequence).

The V call is TRBV30, the J call TRBJ2-7; D could derive from TRBD1 or TRBD2 (5 bases each). The CDR3 runs to 12 residues. Germline V gene lookup returns CDR1 GTSNPN and CDR2 SVGIG (reference sequence). Trimming shortened V by 8 bases and J by 7 bases, and 18 bases separated the two germline ends. As DNA, the CDR3 is TGTGCCCAGAGGCGAGGATGGGGGGAGCAGTACTTC. Translating gives CAQRRGWGEQYF.

Details on this clone: A much larger clone lies one base from this, so it may be a read error. V gene TRBV5-4 combines with J gene TRBJ1-1, with D perhaps TRBD1 (6 bases). CDR3 length: 14 amino acids. Germline V gives CDR1 SGHNT, CDR2 YYREEE (reference sequence). V was pared by 2 bases and J by 3 bases, with 11 bases between. The CDR3 bases are TGTGCCAGCAGCTTACCAGGGGCTGACACTGAAGCTTTCTTT. It yields the protein CASSLPGADTEAFF.